In its sample, the clone carrying this T cell receptor beta chain was seen a few times. The junction had 10 bases not matched to a gene; V was cut back by 4 bases and J by 6 bases. Germline assignment: CDR1 SGHRS and CDR2 YFSETQ. CDR3 size: 14 residues. Amplified TCR beta CDR3 regions came from RNA transcripts. During a first-round RT-PCR of the TCR CDR3, the HTBI primer set was used. A single record per CDR3 protein comes from TCRdb applying MiXCR to the multiplex PCR reads. The profile shows 370,000 or so distinct CDR3 sequences, more than 20% of them singletons. The data stem from a study of T cells in Graves' hyperthyroidism and ophthalmopathy.

The receptor was isolated from a man aged 50 to 59 with Graves' hyperthyroidism. The chain employs TRBV5-1 and TRBJ2-7; 7 bases agree with TRBD1. Sequences were obtained from blood. CDR3 residues: CASSLHQTGSEQYF. CDR3 DNA sequence: TGCGCCAGCAGCCTCCACCAGACAGGGTCCGAGCAGTACTTC.